This T cell receptor (beta chain) was identified during a study of vaccination and CD4 T cells after COVID-19. Study summary: A vaccine, either BNT162b2 or mRNA-1273, was given to participants in two doses. Researchers treated cells with overlapping spike peptides taken from SARS-CoV-2, HCoV-NL63, HCoV-OC43 and HCoV-229E. Each control was exposed to a CEFX pool, an HIV-1 Nef pool, or no peptide at all.

This clonotype occurred a few times. The antigen remains undetermined. The Oncomine TCR Beta short-read assay was applied to DNA of cultured CD4+ T cells. Scientists extracted genomic DNA from CD4+ T cells grown in culture. MiXCR was run by TCRdb on the PCR reads, yielding one entry per CDR3 protein. The table includes 950 to 1,100 distinct CDR3 sequences, under 35% detected once. This CDR3 is built from 12 residues. V was trimmed by 5 bases and J by 11 bases, leaving 15 bases between them. CDR1 and CDR2 from the germline V gene are MDHEN and SYDVKM. Regarding treatment: 10-day PBMC culture with coronavirus spike peptide pools or control peptides (ViraFEST assay). During the years 2011-2018, before the COVID-19 pandemic, the unexposed donor's CD4+ T cells were collected.

This receptor was obtained from a human donor in good health. Material: CD4+ T cells from blood, cultured in vitro. V and J are TRBV28 and TRBJ1-1; D uncertain. CDR3: CASSLDLHGAFF. DNA of the CDR3: TGTGCCAGCAGTCTGGACCTCCACGGGGCTTTCTTT.